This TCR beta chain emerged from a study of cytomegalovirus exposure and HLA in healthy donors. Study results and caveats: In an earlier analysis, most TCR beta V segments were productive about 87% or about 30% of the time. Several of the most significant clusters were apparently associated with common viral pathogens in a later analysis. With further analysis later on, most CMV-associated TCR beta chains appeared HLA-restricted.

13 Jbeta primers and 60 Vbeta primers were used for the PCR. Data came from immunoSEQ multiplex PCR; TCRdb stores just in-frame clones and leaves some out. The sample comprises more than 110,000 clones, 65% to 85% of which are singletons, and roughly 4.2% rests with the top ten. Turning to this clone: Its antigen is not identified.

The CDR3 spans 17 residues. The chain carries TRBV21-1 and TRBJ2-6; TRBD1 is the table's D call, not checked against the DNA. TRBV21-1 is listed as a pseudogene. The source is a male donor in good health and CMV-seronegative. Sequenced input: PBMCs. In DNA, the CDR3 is TGTGCCAGCAGCCCAAAGGCAGGACAGGGAAGGGCCAACGTCCTGACTTTC. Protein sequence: CASSPKAGQGRANVLTF.